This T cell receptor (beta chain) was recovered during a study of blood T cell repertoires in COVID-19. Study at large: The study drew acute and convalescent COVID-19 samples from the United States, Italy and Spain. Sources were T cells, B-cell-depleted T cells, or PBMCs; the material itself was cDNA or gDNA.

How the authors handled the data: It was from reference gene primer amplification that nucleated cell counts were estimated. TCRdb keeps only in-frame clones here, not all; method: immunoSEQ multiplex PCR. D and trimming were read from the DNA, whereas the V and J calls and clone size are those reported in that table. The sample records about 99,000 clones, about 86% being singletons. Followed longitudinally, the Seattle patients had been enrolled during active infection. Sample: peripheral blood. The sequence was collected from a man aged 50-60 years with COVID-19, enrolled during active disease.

The CDR3 nucleotides are TGTGCCAGCAAAACAGGGGGTAGTTCACCCCTCCACTTT. It is translated as CASKTGGSSPLHF. The chain uses TRBV6-5 and TRBJ1-6; 8 positions agree with TRBD1. The CDR3 has 13 residues. Germline CDR1 MNHEY, CDR2 SVGAGI. Trimming removed 7 bases from V and 9 bases from J; junction bases left unmatched: 5.